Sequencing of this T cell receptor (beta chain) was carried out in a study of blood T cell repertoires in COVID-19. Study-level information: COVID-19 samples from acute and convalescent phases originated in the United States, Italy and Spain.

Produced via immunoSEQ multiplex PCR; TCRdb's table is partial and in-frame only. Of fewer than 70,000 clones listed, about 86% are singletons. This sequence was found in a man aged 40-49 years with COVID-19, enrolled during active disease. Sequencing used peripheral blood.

CDR3 bases: TGTGCCAGCAGCACAGAGCCCTATGGCTACACCTTC. Translated: CASSTEPYGYTF. The V gene is TRBV12-3 or TRBV12-4, the J gene TRBJ1-2; D is unresolved. CDR3 length equals 12 residues. V gave up 6 bases and J gave up 4 bases, with 9 bases separating them.